Listed here are 28 T cell receptor beta chains from one sample, sequenced in a study of shared clonotypes between healthy human individuals. Using immunoSEQ multiplex PCR, the repertoire was profiled, and TCRdb retains in-frame clones only, with some absent. The sample has about 2 million clones; 85% to 95% are singletons. Sequenced sample: naive CD4+ T cells sorted from blood. The subset here: CD45RA+ positively selected. The receptor set was obtained from a man younger than 35 in good health.

The chain links TRBV5-1 to TRBJ2-3; TRBD2 aligns across 8 bases. Germline V gene sequence: CDR1 SGHRS, CDR2 YFSETQ. The CDR3 runs to 15 residues. V gave up 4 bases and J gave up 2 bases; unmatched junction bases: 6. The CDR3 region is CASSRSGGLTDTQYF. The CDR3, as DNA: TGCGCCAGCAGCAGAAGCGGGGGACTCACAGATACGCAGTATTTT.

This chain links TRBV2 with TRBJ1-3; D might be TRBD1 (6 bases). The CDR3 runs 16 residues. CDR1 is SNHLY and CDR2 is FYNNEI in the germline V gene. Between the trimmed V and J ends, which lost 6 bases and 4 bases, there was a span of 19 bases. The CDR3 sequence: CASSPDTGRSGNTIYF. CDR3 DNA sequence: TGTGCCAGCAGCCCCGATACAGGGAGATCCGGAAACACCATATATTTT.

On this clone: This same CDR3 is encoded by further DNA sequences in the sample. The chain joins TRBV5-1 to TRBJ1-1; weak D call: TRBD1 (5 bases). The ends were cut back, 0 bases at V and 5 bases at J, with 11 bases in the middle. The CDR3 has 14 amino acids. CDR1 is SGHRS, CDR2 YFSETQ, per germline. CDR3 sequence reads: CASSLGGAGTEAFF. The CDR3 region has the DNA TGCGCCAGCAGCTTGGGCGGGGCTGGGACTGAAGCTTTCTTT.

The gene calls are TRBV14 and TRBJ2-7, with 16 bases lining up with TRBD2. The germline V gene has CDR1 SGHDN and CDR2 FVKESK. The length of the CDR3 is 16 residues. Trimming cost V 4 bases and J 4 bases; bases outside gene matches: 4. This chain's CDR3 is CASSLGLAGGRYEQYF. CDR3 sequence (DNA): TGTGCCAGCAGCCTGGGACTAGCGGGGGGGCGATACGAGCAGTACTTC.

J is TRBJ2-3 and V is TRBV11-3, with 7 bases that match TRBD1. The CDR3 covers 14 residues. The germline gives CDR1 SGHNT, CDR2 YENEEA. V was clipped by 4 bases and J by 2 bases; unmatched bases: 3. The DNA of the CDR3 is TGTGCCAGCAGCTACAGGGGTATCACAGATACGCAGTATTTT. Protein sequence: CASSYRGITDTQYF.

V usage is TRBV7-8 and J usage is TRBJ1-1, with TRBD1 as a possible D gene (5 bases). There are 14 residues in the CDR3. Germline loops: CDR1 SGHVS, CDR2 FQNEAQ. Between the trimmed V and J ends, which lost 2 bases and 4 bases, there was a span of 11 bases. CDR3 in amino acids: CASSLLGQGTEAFF. The CDR3 DNA reads as TGTGCCAGCAGCTTATTGGGGCAGGGCACTGAAGCTTTCTTT.

This sequence joins TRBV7-9 and TRBJ1-1, with D perhaps matching TRBD1 (5 bases). The CDR3 is 13 amino acids. Germline CDR1 SEHNR, CDR2 FQNEAQ (reference sequence). Trimming removed 1 base from V and 5 bases from J, with 8 bases in between. The CDR3 loop reads CASSLGQWTEAFF. The CDR3 coding sequence is TGTGCCAGCAGCTTAGGACAGTGGACTGAAGCTTTCTTT.

This chain uses TRBV18 with TRBJ1-5; 7 bases agree with TRBD1. The J segment lost 6 bases and the V segment lost 2 bases, leaving 4 bases of the junction unmatched. In germline, CDR1 is KGHSH, CDR2 LQKENI. This CDR3 is 14 amino acids long. CDR3 nucleotides: TGTGCCAGCTCACCAGAGACAGGGTCTCAGCCCCAGCATTTT. Residues: CASSPETGSQPQHF.

In its sample, this clone was seen once. The V call is TRBV5-6, the J call TRBJ2-3; tentative D call: TRBD2 (5 bases). The germline gives CDR1 SGHDT, CDR2 YYEEEE. The CDR3 consists of 13 residues. V was cut by 1 base and J by 6 bases, with 9 bases left in between. In DNA, the CDR3 is TGTGCCAGCAGCTTGACGGGATCCGATACGCAGTATTTT. Amino acid sequence: CASSLTGSDTQYF.

In the case of this clone: Different DNA sequences within this sample yield the same CDR3. This chain joins TRBV5-1 and TRBJ1-6; D is unresolved. Trimming left V 0 bases short and J 7 bases short, with 11 bases between. Germline-derived CDR1 and CDR2 are SGHRS and YFSETQ. The CDR3 loop spans 15 amino acids. CDR3 sequence reads: CASSLESGDNSPLHF. The CDR3, as DNA: TGCGCCAGCAGCTTGGAGTCAGGCGACAATTCACCCCTCCACTTT. The full variable domain, in which reference TRBV5-1 and TRBJ1-6 provide the parts outside the CDR3, is KAGVTQTPRYLIKTRGQQVTLSCSPISGHRSVSWYQQTPGQGLQFLFEYFSETQRNKGNFPGRFSGRQFSNSRSEMNVSTLELGDSALYLCASSLESGDNSPLHFGNGTRLTVT.

J is TRBJ1-6 and V is TRBV5-6; D call uncertain. The CDR3 length is 15 residues. V shed 5 bases and J shed 7 bases, with 16 bases lying between them. Germline V lookup: CDR1 SGHDT, CDR2 YYEEEE. In nucleotides, the CDR3 is TGTGCCAGCAGTTCGGTGTCCGAAGGAAATTCACCCCTCCACTTT. The encoded protein is CASSSVSEGNSPLHF. The whole variable domain, filled in from reference TRBV5-6 and TRBJ1-6, reads DAGVTQSPTHLIKTRGQQVTLRCSPKSGHDTVSWYQQALGQGPQFIFQYYEEEERQRGNFPDRFSGHQFPNYSSELNVNALLLGDSALYLCASSSVSEGNSPLHFGNGTRLTVT.

The genes are TRBV6-1 and TRBJ1-6; 8 bases match TRBD1. Trimming removed 4 bases from V and 7 bases from J; junction bases left unmatched: 9. Germline values: CDR1 MNHNS, CDR2 SASEGT. The CDR3 sequence is 16 residues long. CDR3 DNA sequence: TGTGCCAGCAGTGCCTCGAGGACAGGGCTAAATTCACCCCTCCACTTT. This gives the protein CASSASRTGLNSPLHF.

V and J are TRBV30 and TRBJ1-3, with D unresolved. The CDR3 totals 14 residues. CDR1 is GTSNPN, CDR2 SVGIG, per germline (reference sequence). V lost 0 bases, J lost 0 bases, and 6 bases lay in between. The CDR3 DNA sequence: TGTGCCTGGAGTGTAATGGACTCTGGAAACACCATATATTTT. It encodes CAWSVMDSGNTIYF.

V usage is TRBV30 and J usage is TRBJ2-1; the D gene is possibly TRBD1 (8 bases). This CDR3 has 15 residues. CDR1 and CDR2 (germline): GTSNPN, SVGIG (reference sequence). Trimming took off 3 bases at V and 7 bases at J, with 19 bases between the two ends. The chain's CDR3 is CAWRRGTGGRNEQFF. The CDR3 DNA follows: TGTGCCTGGAGGCGGGGGACAGGAGGTAGAAATGAGCAGTTCTTC.

This sequence joins TRBV4-1 and TRBJ2-7, with no clear D. The CDR3 loop spans 15 amino acids. Trimming stripped 1 base from V and 2 bases from J, with 12 bases between. The germline CDR1 and CDR2 sequences are MGHRA and YSYEKL. CDR3 protein: CASSQGTLRTYEQYF. CDR3 coding DNA: TGCGCCAGCAGCCAAGGAACTTTACGCACCTACGAGCAGTACTTC.

Worth noting for this clone: This CDR3 is also generated by other DNA sequences in the sample. The chain couples TRBV7-2 to TRBJ2-5; no clear D gene. The CDR3 has 13 residues. Germline CDR1 reads SGHTA; CDR2 reads FQGNSA. Deletions cut 3 bases from V and 0 bases from J, with 5 bases between. CDR3 DNA: TGTGCCAGCAGCTTGGGTTACCAAGAGACCCAGTACTTC. It codes for CASSLGYQETQYF.

The V gene is TRBV2, the J gene TRBJ1-5; D gene uncertain. The CDR3 spans 15 residues. Germline lookup yields CDR1 SNHLY and CDR2 FYNNEI. Deletions cut 4 bases from V and 0 bases from J, with 10 bases between. Here the CDR3 reads CASSGPGYSNQPQHF. The CDR3 nucleotides are TGTGCCAGCAGTGGTCCAGGATATAGCAATCAGCCCCAGCATTTT.

The chain joins TRBV27 to TRBJ2-1; D is perhaps TRBD1 (6 bases). V lost 3 bases and J lost 6, with 12 bases in between. Germline CDR1 MNHEY, CDR2 SMNVEV (reference sequence). The CDR3 totals 14 residues. The CDR3 reads CASSFRGSPNEQFF. The CDR3 region has the DNA TGTGCCAGCAGTTTCAGGGGAAGTCCCAATGAGCAGTTCTTC.

A word on this clone: Other DNA sequences in this sample translate to the same CDR3. V usage is TRBV18 and J usage is TRBJ2-7; TRBD1 matches at 7 bases. The V gene's germline CDR1 is KGHSH and CDR2 LQKENI. This CDR3 is built from 13 residues. Unmatched junction bases numbered 3, after V lost 3 bases and J lost 4 bases. DNA of the CDR3: TGTGCCAGCTCACCGGGACAGTTGTACGAGCAGTACTTC. Encoded protein: CASSPGQLYEQYF.

The J gene is TRBJ2-6, the V gene TRBV2, with D perhaps matching TRBD1 (6 bases). CDR3 length: 15 amino acids. Germline V CDR1 and CDR2: SNHLY, FYNNEI. V dropped 8 bases and J dropped 4 bases, with 15 bases sitting between them. The CDR3 here is CASRPGQPGANVLTF. CDR3 DNA sequence: TGTGCCAGCCGCCCGGGACAACCGGGGGCCAACGTCCTGACTTTC.

The J gene is TRBJ1-1, the V gene TRBV5-1, with 7 bases aligning to TRBD1. CDR1 is SGHRS, CDR2 YFSETQ, per germline. The CDR3 consists of 16 residues. Losses at the gene ends were 7 bases for V and 1 base for J; bases not matched to a gene: 13. The CDR3 DNA sequence: TGCGCCAGCGGTGGACAGGTGCAGGGAAAGAACACTGAAGCTTTCTTT. Residues: CASGGQVQGKNTEAFF.

The chain links TRBV2 to TRBJ1-2; weak D call: TRBD1 (6 bases). Germline CDR1 is SNHLY and CDR2 is FYNNEI. This CDR3 region has 12 residues. V was shortened by 11 bases and J by 9 bases, with 19 bases between the two germline ends. For the CDR3, the DNA is TGTGCCGGCACGACGGGGGGCTTTAGCTACACCTTC. Translated, it gives CAGTTGGFSYTF.

The chain recombines TRBV20-1 with TRBJ2-4; no reliable D call. The CDR3 runs to 10 residues. V was trimmed by 6 bases and J by 9 bases, leaving 9 bases between them. In germline, CDR1 is DFQATT, CDR2 SNEGSKA (reference sequence). The CDR3: CSAEKGIQYF. The DNA for the CDR3 is TGCAGTGCGGAGAAGGGCATTCAGTACTTC.

The chain has TRBV6-1 and TRBJ2-1; 11 bases are a match to TRBD1. This CDR3 has 15 residues. The germline V gene has CDR1 MNHNS and CDR2 SASEGT. V was clipped by 6 bases and J by 5 bases; unmatched bases: 6. CDR3: CASSAGQGENNEQFF. CDR3 nucleotide sequence: TGTGCCAGCAGCGCGGGACAGGGGGAAAACAATGAGCAGTTCTTC.

This clone was counted between two and nine times. The V and J genes are TRBV10-3 and TRBJ1-6, with D uncertain. V lost 10 bases to trimming and J lost 5 bases, with 15 bases between them. The CDR3 is 14 amino acids. Germline V gene lookup returns CDR1 ENHRY and CDR2 SYGVKD. In nucleotides, the CDR3 is TGTGCCACCTCCAGCGGGAATGATAATTCACCCCTCCACTTT. Its translation is CATSSGNDNSPLHF.

V gene TRBV19 combines with J gene TRBJ2-4; perhaps TRBD2 as D (5 bases). CDR1 is LNHDA and CDR2 is SQIVND in the germline V gene (reference sequence). V lost 8 bases and J 0 bases, leaving 14 bases between the germline ends. The CDR3 runs 15 residues. Written as DNA, the CDR3 is TGTGCCAGTGTCGTGGAGGACCTAGCCAAAAACATTCAGTACTTC. It specifies CASVVEDLAKNIQYF.

The chain employs TRBV18 and TRBJ2-7; tentative D call: TRBD1 (6 bases). Germline assignment: CDR1 KGHSH and CDR2 LQKENI. V shed 6 bases and J shed 2 bases, with 17 bases lying between them. This CDR3 is built from 15 residues. The CDR3 protein is CASSPTGIPAYEQYF. The CDR3 nucleotides are TGTGCCAGCTCGCCGACAGGTATCCCTGCCTACGAGCAGTACTTC.

This chain links TRBV6-1 with TRBJ1-2; TRBD1 is a possible D gene (5 bases). V was cut by 4 bases and J by 8 bases, with 17 bases left in between. The germline V gene has CDR1 MNHNS and CDR2 SASEGT. The CDR3 has 14 amino acids. The CDR3 loop reads CASSVTGIQGGYTF. CDR3 sequence (DNA): TGTGCCAGCAGTGTTACCGGGATCCAGGGAGGCTACACCTTC.